The 32 T cell receptor beta chains below all came from one sample that was sequenced in a study of T cell repertoires in cytomegalovirus infection. TCRdb reprocessed the reads via MiXCR and lists one record per CDR3 protein. The sample has 200,000 to 250,000 distinct CDR3 sequences; over 20% are singletons. Material for sequencing was CD8+ T cells from PBMCs. The receptor set was obtained from a human donor in good health (CMV status not recorded). Some clones in this sample may be carry-over from other donors' samples.

This clonotype was observed at least ten times. The V call is TRBV29-1, the J call TRBJ2-7; 8 positions match TRBD1. Germline trimming cut 4 bases from V and 4 bases from J; bases unmatched to any gene: 9. Germline V CDR1 and CDR2: SQVTM, ANQGSEA. The CDR3 spans 14 residues. CDR3 DNA sequence: TGCAGCGTTGCTTCGGGACAGGTTGGTTACGAGCAGTACTTC. Translation: CSVASGQVGYEQYF.

The chain couples TRBV29-1 to TRBJ2-7; possible D gene TRBD1, 5 bases. Trimming cost V 3 bases and J 3 bases, with 18 bases left between them. The CDR3 consists of 15 residues. Germline CDR1 reads SQVTM; CDR2 reads ANQGSEA. CDR3 nucleotide sequence: TGCAGCGTTGAGAGAATTAGCCAGGGCAGCTACGAGCAGTACTTC. Translating it yields CSVERISQGSYEQYF.

This clonotype was detected many times. The gene calls are TRBV2 and TRBJ1-2; 12 bases fit TRBD1. V trimming: 0 bases; J trimming: 7 bases; junction bases outside the gene matches: 9. The CDR3 has 17 residues. CDR1 and CDR2 from the germline V gene are SNHLY and FYNNEI. CDR3 sequence reads: CASSEARMGQGAGGYTF. The CDR3 nucleotides are TGTGCCAGCAGTGAAGCGCGCATGGGACAGGGGGCCGGTGGCTACACCTTC.

This sequence joins TRBV6-5 and TRBJ2-5; D is undetermined. V was clipped by 0 bases and J by 5 bases, with 16 bases between them. The CDR3 spans 16 residues. Germline V gene lookup returns CDR1 MNHEY and CDR2 SVGAGI. CDR3 residues: CASSYSQTGWRETQYF. For the CDR3, the DNA is TGTGCCAGCAGTTACTCCCAGACCGGCTGGCGGGAGACCCAGTACTTC.

This clonotype was recorded a few times. The genes are TRBV12-3 or TRBV12-4 and TRBJ2-3; 8 nucleotides agree with TRBD2. The CDR3 is 15 residues long. Trimming at V came to 7 bases and at J to 2 bases, leaving 8 bases not matched to a gene. This chain's CDR3 is CASTSGGGPTDTQYF. The DNA of the CDR3 is TGTGCCAGCACCTCGGGGGGGGGTCCCACAGATACGCAGTATTTT.

This chain connects TRBV12-3 or TRBV12-4 to TRBJ2-1, with D maybe TRBD2 (6 bases). This CDR3 has 14 residues. V lost 4 bases to trimming and J lost 7 bases, with 14 bases between them. CDR3 sequence reads: CASSSAVSGNEQFF. In DNA, the CDR3 is TGTGCCAGCAGTTCGGCTGTAAGCGGGAATGAGCAGTTCTTC.

This clonotype occurred many times. The chain links TRBV2 to TRBJ1-5, with no clear D. V lost 3 bases and J lost 7, with 13 bases in between. From germline, CDR1 is SNHLY and CDR2 FYNNEI. The CDR3 totals 14 residues. The CDR3 sequence is CASSEIPPLQPQHF. CDR3 nucleotides: TGTGCCAGCAGTGAGATCCCCCCCCTCCAGCCCCAGCATTTT.

The chain recombines TRBV6-2 or TRBV6-3 with TRBJ1-5; D is perhaps TRBD1 (6 bases). The CDR3 is made up of 14 amino acids. V was shortened by 2 bases and J by 5 bases, with 10 bases between the two germline ends. Looked up from germline, CDR1 is MNHEY and CDR2 is SVGEGT. The CDR3 DNA reads as TGTGCCAGCAGTTACGGCGCAGGGGATCAGCCCCAGCATTTT. Its translation is CASSYGAGDQPQHF.

The chain carries TRBV20-1 and TRBJ1-2; perhaps TRBD1 as D (6 bases). The germline V and J ends were trimmed by 6 bases and 5 bases, with 16 bases remaining between them. The CDR3 runs 13 residues. Germline CDR1 is DFQATT and CDR2 is SNEGSKA (reference sequence). The CDR3: CSARGGNPYGYTF. The CDR3 nucleotides read TGCAGTGCCCGAGGGGGGAATCCTTATGGCTACACCTTC.

This clonotype was recorded a few times. This chain connects TRBV2 to TRBJ2-7; tentatively, D is TRBD1 (5 bases). The V end lost 0 bases, the J end lost 6 bases, and 15 bases lay between the germline ends. Germline V CDR1 and CDR2: SNHLY, FYNNEI. The CDR3 totals 15 residues. CDR3 in amino acids: CASSEARTPRGEQYF. CDR3 nucleotides: TGTGCCAGCAGTGAAGCTAGGACACCCCGAGGCGAGCAGTACTTC.

There are many counts of this clonotype. This sequence joins TRBV7-6 and TRBJ1-1; 7 nucleotides agree with TRBD1. This CDR3 contains 15 residues. The V segment lost 1 base and the J segment 4 bases; nucleotides outside the gene matches: 6. Germline CDR1 SGHVS, CDR2 FNYEAQ. The CDR3 reads CASSLGPSGGTEAFF. In DNA, the CDR3 is TGTGCCAGCAGCTTAGGTCCCTCAGGGGGCACTGAAGCTTTCTTT.

The rearrangement joins TRBV7-9 to TRBJ1-1; D is uncertain. The V gene lost 0 bases and the J gene lost 1 base, with 9 bases spanning the gap. Germline-derived CDR1 and CDR2 are SEHNR and FQNEAQ (reference sequence). This CDR3 is built from 15 residues. This CDR3 is CASSLASGRNTEAFF. CDR3 nucleotides: TGTGCCAGCAGCTTAGCGAGTGGGAGGAACACTGAAGCTTTCTTT.

This chain connects TRBV28 to TRBJ2-1, with D perhaps given as TRBD1 or TRBD2 (5 bases each). Trimming pared 8 bases from V and 3 bases from J, leaving 5 bases between. Germline loops: CDR1 MDHEN, CDR2 SYDVKM. The CDR3 runs to 11 residues. The CDR3 DNA reads as TGTGCCAGCGGGGGCTACAATGAGCAGTTCTTC. Amino acids: CASGGYNEQFF.

V is TRBV19 and J is TRBJ2-3; D is unclear. The CDR3 length is 10 residues. Looked up from germline, CDR1 is LNHDA and CDR2 is SQIVND (reference sequence). The V gene lost 6 bases and the J gene lost 7 bases, with 5 bases spanning the gap. The CDR3 sequence: CASRGNTQYF. The CDR3 DNA follows: TGTGCCAGTAGAGGGAATACGCAGTATTTT.

This clonotype has at least ten counts. J is TRBJ1-3 and V is TRBV7-6; D is undetermined. The length of the CDR3 is 15 residues. The V and J ends lost 2 bases and 1 base respectively, with 9 bases between them. Germline lookup yields CDR1 SGHVS and CDR2 FNYEAQ. The CDR3 sequence: CASSLYGKSGNTIYF. The CDR3 DNA is TGTGCCAGCAGCTTATATGGGAAATCTGGAAACACCATATATTTT.

In regard to this clonotype: A much larger clonotype is one base distant, so this may be a read error. The V and J genes are TRBV10-2 and TRBJ2-2; D possibly corresponds to TRBD2 (7 bases). This CDR3 spans 12 amino acids. V was pared by 10 bases and J by 9 bases, with 15 bases between. The germline gives CDR1 WSHSY, CDR2 SAAADI. The DNA for the CDR3 is TGCGCCACCGGGGGGCGGGGCAGGGAGCTGTTTTTT. It encodes CATGGRGRELFF.

This clonotype has ten or more counts. The chain combines TRBV15 with TRBJ2-1; D unclear. Germline V gene data show CDR1 as LNHNV and CDR2 as YYDKDF (reference sequence). V was shortened by 0 bases and J by 8 bases, with 14 bases between the two germline ends. The CDR3 sequence is 15 residues long. The CDR3 here is CATSRDRDFRDEQFF. CDR3 nucleotide sequence: TGTGCCACCAGCAGAGATCGAGACTTCCGGGATGAGCAGTTCTTC.

This clonotype was counted between two and nine times. This CDR3 reads CASSLPWGPHSYEQYF. CDR3 nucleotides: TGTGCCAGCAGCCTCCCATGGGGCCCCCACTCCTACGAGCAGTACTTC. The genes are TRBV7-9 and TRBJ2-7, with a tentative D call TRBD1 (5 bases). Germline CDR1 SEHNR, CDR2 FQNEAQ (reference sequence). This CDR3 spans 16 amino acids. Trimming removed 5 bases at V and 0 bases at J, with 17 bases between.

This sequence joins TRBV6-5 and TRBJ2-1; 7 bases line up with TRBD2. Per the germline V gene, CDR1 is MNHEY and CDR2 is SVGAGI. J was trimmed by 3 bases and V by 2 bases; bases with no gene match: 7. This CDR3 has 16 amino acids. The CDR3 nucleotides read TGTGCCAGCAGTTACCCTGGGGGGGGGGACTACAATGAGCAGTTCTTC. Translated, it gives CASSYPGGGDYNEQFF.

The rearrangement uses TRBV7-2 and TRBJ1-1; D unclear. CDR3 length: 13 amino acids. The ends were cut back, 5 bases at V and 4 bases at J, with 11 bases in the middle. Germline-derived CDR1 and CDR2 are SGHTA and FQGNSA. CDR3 loop: CASSIGLSTEAFF. Here the CDR3 DNA reads TGTGCCAGCAGCATCGGACTGAGCACTGAAGCTTTCTTT. The complete variable domain, with remaining parts taken from reference TRBV7-2 and TRBJ1-1, reads GAGVSQSPSNKVTEKGKDVELRCDPISGHTALYWYRQSLGQGLEFLIYFQGNSAPDKSGLPSDRFSAERTGGSVSTLTIQRTQQEDSAVYLCASSIGLSTEAFFGQGTRLTVV.

This chain connects TRBV11-1 to TRBJ2-2; 7 bases align to TRBD1. The CDR3 sequence is 14 residues long. Germline V gives CDR1 SGHAT, CDR2 FQDESV (reference sequence). Germline trimming cut 8 bases from V and 2 bases from J; bases unmatched to any gene: 5. The CDR3 DNA follows: TGTGCCAGCGAGGGACAGTTAAACACCGGGGAGCTGTTTTTT. Amino acid sequence: CASEGQLNTGELFF.

V and J are TRBV10-3 and TRBJ2-1; 10 bases line up with TRBD2. This CDR3 spans 17 amino acids. V lost 5 bases and J lost 1; bases outside the gene matches: 8. Germline-derived CDR1 and CDR2 are ENHRY and SYGVKD. CDR3: CAISPNLSGGSYNEQFF. CDR3 nucleotides: TGTGCCATCAGTCCGAACCTTAGCGGGGGGTCCTACAATGAGCAGTTCTTC.

This clonotype was counted ten times or more. The rearrangement joins TRBV6-1 to TRBJ2-1; D remains unclear. V was pared by 5 bases and J by 0 bases, with 11 bases between. The CDR3 is 15 amino acids. Germline CDR1 reads MNHNS; CDR2 reads SASEGT. CDR3 residues: CASSSTSDSYNEQFF. The CDR3, as DNA: TGTGCCAGCAGTTCGACATCAGACTCCTACAATGAGCAGTTCTTC.

The V and J genes are TRBV2 and TRBJ2-2, with D perhaps assigned TRBD1 or TRBD2 (5 bases each). V was clipped by 6 bases and J by 5 bases, with 7 bases between them. This CDR3 contains 12 residues. Germline values: CDR1 SNHLY, CDR2 FYNNEI. The CDR3 bases are TGTGCCAGCAGGGGACCTACCGGGGAGCTGTTTTTT. This encodes CASRGPTGELFF.

The J gene is TRBJ2-7, the V gene TRBV11-2; 7 bases are shared with TRBD1. J was trimmed by 1 base and V by 5 bases; bases with no gene match: 11. The CDR3 has 16 residues. In germline, CDR1 is SGHAT, CDR2 FQNNGV. The CDR3 DNA reads as TGTGCCAGCAGCCCCCGGACAGGATGGAGTTCCTACGAGCAGTACTTC. Amino acid sequence: CASSPRTGWSSYEQYF.

The chain is built from TRBV28 and TRBJ1-1, with D possibly matching TRBD1 (5 bases). Germline lookup yields CDR1 MDHEN and CDR2 SYDVKM. CDR3 length: 17 residues. V lost 4 bases and J lost 6, with 24 bases in between. The CDR3 coding sequence is TGTGCCAGCAGTTCTCTAAATCCGGGACCAGAGGGGTCTGAAGCTTTCTTT. Its translation: CASSSLNPGPEGSEAFF.

In this sample, this clonotype turned up many times. The J gene is TRBJ2-6, the V gene TRBV11-2, with TRBD1 matching over 7 bases. CDR3 length equals 18 residues. The germline gives CDR1 SGHAT, CDR2 FQNNGV. Trimming cost V 3 bases and J 0 bases; bases outside gene matches: 8. CDR3 residues: CASSFKTGNISGANVLTF. Written as DNA, the CDR3 is TGTGCCAGCAGCTTCAAGACAGGGAATATCTCTGGGGCCAACGTCCTGACTTTC.

A single count supports this clonotype. The chain uses TRBV5-1 and TRBJ2-1; D is ambiguous. The CDR3 has 16 amino acids. Per the germline V gene, CDR1 is SGHRS and CDR2 is YFSETQ. Trimming left V 0 bases short and J 4 bases short, with 14 bases between. The CDR3 here is CASSLGRADSYNEQFF. The CDR3 DNA follows: TGCGCCAGCAGCTTGGGACGGGCAGATTCGTACAATGAGCAGTTCTTC.

The gene calls are TRBV28 and TRBJ2-7, with TRBD2 matching 8 bases. Germline-derived CDR1 and CDR2 are MDHEN and SYDVKM. Unmatched junction bases numbered 4, after V lost 4 bases and J lost 2 bases. The CDR3 sequence is 14 residues long. The CDR3 is CASSSTGLAYEQYF. As DNA, the CDR3 is TGTGCCAGCAGTTCTACGGGACTAGCCTACGAGCAGTACTTC.

Many counts were recorded for this clonotype. V gene TRBV7-2 combines with J gene TRBJ1-1, with D uncertain. The germline CDR1 and CDR2 sequences are SGHTA and FQGNSA. The CDR3 spans 12 residues. V lost 10 bases, J lost 3 bases, and 12 bases lay in between. The CDR3 spells CATKDPDTEAFF. The DNA for the CDR3 is TGTGCCACCAAGGATCCGGACACTGAAGCTTTCTTT. The variable domain in full, completed from reference TRBV7-2 and TRBJ1-1, reads GAGVSQSPSNKVTEKGKDVELRCDPISGHTALYWYRQSLGQGLEFLIYFQGNSAPDKSGLPSDRFSAERTGGSVSTLTIQRTQQEDSAVYLCATKDPDTEAFFGQGTRLTVV.

This clonotype was seen repeatedly, ten times or more. The gene calls are TRBV27 and TRBJ2-1; the D gene is possibly TRBD2 (7 bases). Germline V gene data show CDR1 as MNHEY and CDR2 as SMNVEV (reference sequence). The CDR3 consists of 13 residues. The V end was cut by 7 bases, the J end by 15 bases, with 22 bases between. The CDR3 nucleotides read TGTGCCAGCACCCTTGGGGGGGCCGCTGGGTGGTTCTTC. This sequence encodes CASTLGGAAGWFF.

The V gene is TRBV6-5, the J gene TRBJ2-2; D is unresolved. The V and J ends lost 0 bases and 8 bases respectively, with 7 bases between them. Germline values: CDR1 MNHEY, CDR2 SVGAGI. The CDR3 is made up of 13 amino acids. The CDR3 nucleotides read TGTGCCAGCAGTTACTCGATACCAGGGGAGCTGTTTTTT. Its protein product is CASSYSIPGELFF.